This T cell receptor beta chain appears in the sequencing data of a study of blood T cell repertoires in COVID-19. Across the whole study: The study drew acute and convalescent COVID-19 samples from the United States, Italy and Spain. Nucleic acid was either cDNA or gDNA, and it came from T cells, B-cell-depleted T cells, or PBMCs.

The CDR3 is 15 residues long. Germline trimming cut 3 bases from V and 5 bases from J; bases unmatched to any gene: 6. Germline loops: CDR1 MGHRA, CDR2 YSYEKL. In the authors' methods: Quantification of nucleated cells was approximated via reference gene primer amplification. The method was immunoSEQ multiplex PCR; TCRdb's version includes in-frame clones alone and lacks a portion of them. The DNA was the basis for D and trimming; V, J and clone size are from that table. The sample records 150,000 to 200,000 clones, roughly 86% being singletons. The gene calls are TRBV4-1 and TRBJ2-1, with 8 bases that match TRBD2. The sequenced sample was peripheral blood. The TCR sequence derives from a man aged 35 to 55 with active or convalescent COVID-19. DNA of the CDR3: TGCGCCAGCAGCCACGCGCTAGCGGGTAACAATGAGCAGTTCTTC. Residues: CASSHALAGNNEQFF.